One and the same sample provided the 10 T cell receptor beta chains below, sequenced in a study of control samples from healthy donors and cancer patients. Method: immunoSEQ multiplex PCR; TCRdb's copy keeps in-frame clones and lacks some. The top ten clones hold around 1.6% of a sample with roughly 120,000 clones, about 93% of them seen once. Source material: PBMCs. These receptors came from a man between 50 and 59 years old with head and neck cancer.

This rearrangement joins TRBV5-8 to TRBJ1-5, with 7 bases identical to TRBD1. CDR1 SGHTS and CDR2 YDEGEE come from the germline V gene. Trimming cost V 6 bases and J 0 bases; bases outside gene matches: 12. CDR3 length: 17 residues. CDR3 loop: CASIPGQVLFSNQPQHF. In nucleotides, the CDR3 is TGTGCCAGCATACCAGGACAGGTTTTATTTAGCAATCAGCCCCAGCATTTT. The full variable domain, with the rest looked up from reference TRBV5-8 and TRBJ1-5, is EAGVTQSPTHLIKTRGQQATLRCSPISGHTSVYWYQQALGLGLQFLLWYDEGEERNRGNFPPRFSGRQFPNYSSELNVNALELEDSALYLCASIPGQVLFSNQPQHFGDGTRLSIL.

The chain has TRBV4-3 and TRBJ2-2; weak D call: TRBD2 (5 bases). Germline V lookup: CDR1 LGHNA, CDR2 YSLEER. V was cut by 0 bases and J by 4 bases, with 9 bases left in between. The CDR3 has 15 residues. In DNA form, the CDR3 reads TGCGCCAGCAGCCAAGATGGCCGGGGCACCGGGGAGCTGTTTTTT. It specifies CASSQDGRGTGELFF.

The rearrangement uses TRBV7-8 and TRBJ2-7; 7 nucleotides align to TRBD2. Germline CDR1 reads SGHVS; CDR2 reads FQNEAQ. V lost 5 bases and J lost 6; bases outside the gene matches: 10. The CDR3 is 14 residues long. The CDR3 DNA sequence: TGTGCCAGCAGCCAGGGAGGGACTACCCTCGAGCAGTACTTC. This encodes CASSQGGTTLEQYF.

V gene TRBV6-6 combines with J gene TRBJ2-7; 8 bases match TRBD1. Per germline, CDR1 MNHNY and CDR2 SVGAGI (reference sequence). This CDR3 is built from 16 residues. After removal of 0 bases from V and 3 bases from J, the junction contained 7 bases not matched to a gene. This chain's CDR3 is CASSYSFTGGNYEQYF. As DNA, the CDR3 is TGTGCCAGCAGTTACTCGTTTACAGGGGGGAACTACGAGCAGTACTTC.

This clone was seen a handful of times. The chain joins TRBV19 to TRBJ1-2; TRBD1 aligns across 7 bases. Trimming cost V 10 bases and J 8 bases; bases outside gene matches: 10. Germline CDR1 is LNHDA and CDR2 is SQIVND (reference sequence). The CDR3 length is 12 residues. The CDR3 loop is CATLTGAIGYTF. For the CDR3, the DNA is TGTGCCACCCTAACAGGGGCCATCGGCTACACCTTC.

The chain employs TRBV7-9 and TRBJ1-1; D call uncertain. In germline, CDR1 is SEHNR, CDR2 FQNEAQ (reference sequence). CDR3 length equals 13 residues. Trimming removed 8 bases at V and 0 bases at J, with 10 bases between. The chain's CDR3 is CASQPGMNTEAFF. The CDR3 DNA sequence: TGTGCCAGCCAACCGGGCATGAACACTGAAGCTTTCTTT.

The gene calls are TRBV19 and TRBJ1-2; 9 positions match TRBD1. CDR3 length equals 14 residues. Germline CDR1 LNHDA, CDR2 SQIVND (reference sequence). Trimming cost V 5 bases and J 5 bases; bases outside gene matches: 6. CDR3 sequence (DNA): TGTGCCAGTAGTGAAAGACAGGGGGAGTATGGCTACACCTTC. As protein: CASSERQGEYGYTF.

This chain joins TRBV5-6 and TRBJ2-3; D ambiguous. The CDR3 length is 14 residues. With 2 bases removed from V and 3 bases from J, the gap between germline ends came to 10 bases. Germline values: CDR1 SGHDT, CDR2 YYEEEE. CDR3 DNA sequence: TGTGCCAGCAGCTTCGGCTCATTTACAGATACGCAGTATTTT. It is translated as CASSFGSFTDTQYF.

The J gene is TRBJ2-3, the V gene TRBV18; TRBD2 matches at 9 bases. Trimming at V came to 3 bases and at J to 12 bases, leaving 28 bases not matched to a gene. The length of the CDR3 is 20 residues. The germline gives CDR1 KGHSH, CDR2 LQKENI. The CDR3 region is CASSPLRPLRDSSGEGDQYF. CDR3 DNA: TGTGCCAGCTCACCCTTACGCCCCCTTCGGGACTCTAGCGGGGAAGGAGATCAGTATTTT.

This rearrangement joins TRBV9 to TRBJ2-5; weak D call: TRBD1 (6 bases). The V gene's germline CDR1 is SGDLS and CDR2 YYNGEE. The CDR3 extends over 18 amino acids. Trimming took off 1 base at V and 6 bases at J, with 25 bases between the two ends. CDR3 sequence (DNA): TGTGCCAGCAGCGTACGCCCCGAGGGTTGGGACACCGGGCAGACCCAGTACTTC. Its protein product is CASSVRPEGWDTGQTQYF.